Below are 9 T cell receptor beta chains sequenced from a single sample in a study of cytomegalovirus exposure and HLA in healthy donors. Vbeta (60) and Jbeta (13) primers were used in the PCR. Sequencing used immunoSEQ multiplex PCR; TCRdb keeps in-frame clones, though not all of them. The repertoire consists of approximately 160,000 clones, with 70% to 75% occurring once and the leading ten covering 4.7%. Specimen: PBMCs. These receptors originate from a man aged 18 to 29 in good health and CMV-seropositive.

This chain links TRBV2 with TRBJ2-7, with 7 bases matching TRBD2. After removal of 10 bases from V and 1 base from J, the junction contained 7 bases not matched to a gene. CDR1 is SNHLY, CDR2 FYNNEI, per germline. CDR3 length equals 13 residues. The CDR3 nucleotides read TGTGCCACCCGAGCGGGGAGTTCCTACGAGCAGTACGTC. Translating gives CATRAGSSYEQYV.

The chain recombines TRBV6-5 with TRBJ1-2, with TRBD1 as a possible D gene (6 bases). The CDR3 runs to 15 residues. Trimming took off 0 bases at V and 3 bases at J, with 11 bases between the two ends. Germline V gives CDR1 MNHEY, CDR2 SVGAGI. This CDR3 reads CASSYSDSGDYGYTF. CDR3 nucleotide sequence: TGTGCCAGCAGTTACTCGGACAGCGGTGACTATGGCTACACCTTC.

The chain employs TRBV20-1 and TRBJ2-1; D may be TRBD2 (5 bases). Germline loops: CDR1 DFQATT, CDR2 SNEGSKA (reference sequence). This CDR3 comprises 11 residues. The V gene lost 5 bases and the J gene lost 6 bases, with 8 bases spanning the gap. CDR3 protein: CSAGRGNEQFF. In DNA, the CDR3 is TGCAGTGCTGGTCGGGGCAATGAGCAGTTCTTC.

The chain combines TRBV7-9 with TRBJ2-3; D possibly corresponds to TRBD1 (5 bases). CDR1 and CDR2 (germline): SEHNR, FQNEAQ (reference sequence). Trimming removed 5 bases at V and 7 bases at J, with 19 bases between. The CDR3 runs 15 residues. CDR3 DNA: TGTGCCAGCAGCCGCGAGAAGGGGAACGTGAATACGCAGTATTTT. Translating it yields CASSREKGNVNTQYF.

The rearrangement joins TRBV5-6 to TRBJ1-2; D gene unclear. Trimming took 2 bases from V and 2 from J, leaving 7 bases between them. Germline V gene sequence: CDR1 SGHDT, CDR2 YYEEEE. The CDR3 spans 13 residues. The CDR3 sequence is CASSFRGNYGYTF. The CDR3 nucleotides read TGTGCCAGCAGCTTCAGAGGGAACTATGGCTACACCTTC. The entire variable domain, with the rest obtained from reference TRBV5-6 and TRBJ1-2, is as follows: DAGVTQSPTHLIKTRGQQVTLRCSPKSGHDTVSWYQQALGQGPQFIFQYYEEEERQRGNFPDRFSGHQFPNYSSELNVNALLLGDSALYLCASSFRGNYGYTFGSGTRLTVV.

The chain employs TRBV2 and TRBJ1-1; TRBD1 matches at 8 bases. Per the germline V gene, CDR1 is SNHLY and CDR2 is FYNNEI. Trimming cost V 4 bases and J 4 bases; bases outside gene matches: 5. The CDR3 has 14 residues. In DNA form, the CDR3 reads TGTGCCAGCAGTGCCGGACAGGGTGGCACTGAAGCTTTCTTT. It encodes CASSAGQGGTEAFF.

This chain connects TRBV18 to TRBJ1-1; D is undetermined. The length of the CDR3 is 13 residues. Trimming removed 0 bases from V and 0 bases from J, with 2 bases in between. The germline V gene has CDR1 KGHSH and CDR2 LQKENI. The CDR3 DNA follows: TGTGCCAGCTCACCACCCATGAACACTGAAGCTTTCTTT. Translated: CASSPPMNTEAFF.

In its sample, this clone was seen a few times. The chain recombines TRBV6-5 with TRBJ1-1, with D possibly TRBD1 on 6 matching bases. CDR3 length equals 14 residues. In germline, CDR1 is MNHEY, CDR2 SVGAGI. Trimming removed 6 bases at V and 0 bases at J, with 11 bases between. Here the CDR3 reads CASSLGQMNTEAFF. DNA of the CDR3: TGTGCCAGCAGCCTCGGACAGATGAACACTGAAGCTTTCTTT.

Here the CDR3 reads CASSQAPGQGKVTTTTDTQYF. In DNA, the CDR3 is TGCGCCAGCAGCCAAGCTCCCGGACAGGGAAAAGTCACGACAACAACAGATACGCAGTATTTT. The rearrangement joins TRBV4-1 to TRBJ2-3; 8 bases map to TRBD1. V trimming: 1 base; J trimming: 3 bases; junction bases outside the gene matches: 21. Looked up from germline, CDR1 is MGHRA and CDR2 is YSYEKL. This CDR3 comprises 21 residues.